The rows below give T cell receptor beta chains drawn from one sample of a study of blood T cells in healthy people across ages. A single record per CDR3 protein comes from TCRdb applying MiXCR to the 5' RACE reads. The sample records roughly 1.4 million distinct CDR3 sequences, approximately 59% being singletons. The sequenced sample consisted of blood. Every receptor here comes from a man between 18 and 35 years old in good health. The CDR3 runs from the conserved cysteine through the conserved F or W. D genes are given only for firm matches. Only part of the rows carry a size: once, few, many, or a class if the clone is expanded.

TRBJ2-1,TRBD2,TRBV12-3/TRBV12-4,-,CASTSGGANNEQFF,TGTGCCAGCACGAGCGGGGGGGCTAACAATGAGCAGTTCTTC
TRBJ1-4,TRBD1,TRBV7-9,-,CASSSDRETNEKLFF,TGTGCCAGCAGCTCCGACAGGGAGACTAATGAAAAACTGTTTTTT
TRBJ1-1,TRBD1,TRBV18,-,CASSRQGMTEAFF,TGTGCCAGCTCCCGACAGGGGATGACTGAAGCTTTCTTT
TRBJ1-2,-,TRBV10-3,-,CAITAGGANYGYTF,TGTGCCATCACTGCCGGGGGGGCTAACTATGGCTACACCTTC
TRBJ2-7,-,TRBV9,-,CASSPRTALWYEQYF,TGTGCCAGCAGCCCCCGGACAGCTCTCTGGTATGAGCAGTACTTC
TRBJ1-1,-,TRBV7-9,-,CASRRDPLFGEAFF,TGTGCCAGCAGACGCGACCCCCTTTTCGGGGAAGCTTTCTTT
TRBJ2-7,TRBD1,TRBV27,-,CASSKTGSSYEQYF,TGTGCCAGCAGTAAGACAGGGTCCTCCTACGAGCAGTACTTC
TRBJ1-5,-,TRBV20-1,-,CSANRPGTLSNQPQHF,TGCAGTGCTAATAGACCCGGGACACTTAGCAATCAGCCCCAGCATTTT
TRBJ2-3,TRBD2,TRBV6-4,few,CANPEIGGGIYTQYF,TGTGCCAACCCAGAAATCGGGGGGGGCATATATACGCAGTATTTT
TRBJ2-7,-,TRBV7-9,-,CASSYPFGGPTTEQYF,TGTGCCAGCAGCTACCCATTTGGGGGCCCAACTACCGAGCAGTACTTC
TRBJ1-2,TRBD1,TRBV29-1,-,CGVDRGNYGYTF,TGCGGCGTGGACAGGGGTAATTATGGCTACACCTTC
TRBJ1-2,TRBD1,TRBV29-1,few,CSVDEGQGAKGYGYTF,TGCAGCGTTGACGAGGGACAGGGGGCGAAAGGCTATGGCTACACCTTC
TRBJ2-3,-,TRBV20-1,-,CSARATDTQYF,TGCAGTGCTAGGGCCACAGATACGCAGTATTTT
TRBJ2-3,TRBD1,TRBV27,-,CASSLRAGTGGAADTQYF,TGTGCCAGCAGCCTACGGGCAGGGACAGGGGGCGCGGCAGATACGCAGTATTTT
TRBJ2-1,TRBD2,TRBV28,-,CASTSIAGGQDEQFF,TGTGCCAGCACCTCGATAGCGGGGGGCCAGGATGAGCAGTTCTTC
TRBJ1-1,TRBD1,TRBV10-3,-,CAISPGQGNTEAFF,TGTGCCATCAGTCCGGGACAGGGTAACACTGAAGCTTTCTTT
TRBJ2-1,-,TRBV27,-,CASSPGTLYTYNEQFF,TGTGCCAGCAGTCCGGGGACTCTGTATACCTACAATGAGCAGTTCTTC
TRBJ2-1,-,TRBV5-1,-,CASSLARGGGNEQFF,TGCGCCAGCAGCTTGGCCAGGGGTGGTGGCAATGAGCAGTTCTTC
TRBJ2-7,TRBD2,TRBV7-9,once,CALGGGRAYEQYF,TGTGCCTTGGGTGGCGGGAGGGCCTACGAGCAGTACTTC
TRBJ2-5,TRBD2,TRBV5-1,-,CASSPPTSGRGIWEQYF,TGCGCCAGCAGCCCCCCGACTAGCGGGAGGGGTATTTGGGAGCAGTACTTC
TRBJ1-2,-,TRBV7-9,-,CASSLSPSRGYTF,TGTGCCAGCAGCTTATCCCCTTCACGTGGCTACACCTTC
TRBJ2-5,-,TRBV20-1,-,CSASTWRGTTETQYF,TGCAGTGCTAGTACCTGGAGGGGAACTACTGAGACCCAGTACTTC
TRBJ2-1,TRBD1,TRBV27,-,CASSLLQGAYNEQFF,TGTGCCAGCAGTTTACTACAGGGGGCGTACAATGAGCAGTTCTTC